This T cell receptor (beta chain) was retrieved from a study of cytomegalovirus exposure and HLA in healthy donors. As for the study in general: Out of approximately 170 million T cells, an earlier analysis found around 110 million unique TCR beta sequences in total. General study findings and limits: Productive status was seen about 87% or about 30% of the time for most TCR beta V segments in an earlier analysis. A later analysis, which compared TCR beta chains of equal frequency, found the HLA-associated ones more clonally expanded.

As concerns this clone: Its antigen is currently unknown.

Per germline, CDR1 SGHRS and CDR2 YFSETQ. V trimming: 3 bases; J trimming: 3 bases; junction bases outside the gene matches: 1. The CDR3 covers 14 residues. The PCR contained 60 Vbeta and 13 Jbeta primers. Sequencing was performed with immunoSEQ multiplex PCR; in TCRdb, only in-frame clones are kept and a portion is missing. The repertoire holds about 140,000 clones, 65% to 80% seen once, with 3.5% to 5% in the top ten. The sample consisted of PBMCs. The rearrangement links TRBV5-1 to TRBJ1-4; TRBD1 matches at 8 bases. This TCR came from a male donor in good health and CMV-seronegative. Here the CDR3 reads CASSSGQANEKLFF. The CDR3, as DNA: TGCGCCAGCAGCTCGGGACAGGCTAATGAAAAACTGTTTTTT. The whole variable domain, remainder taken from reference TRBV5-1 and TRBJ1-4, is KAGVTQTPRYLIKTRGQQVTLSCSPISGHRSVSWYQQTPGQGLQFLFEYFSETQRNKGNFPGRFSGRQFSNSRSEMNVSTLELGDSALYLCASSSGQANEKLFFGSGTQLSVL.